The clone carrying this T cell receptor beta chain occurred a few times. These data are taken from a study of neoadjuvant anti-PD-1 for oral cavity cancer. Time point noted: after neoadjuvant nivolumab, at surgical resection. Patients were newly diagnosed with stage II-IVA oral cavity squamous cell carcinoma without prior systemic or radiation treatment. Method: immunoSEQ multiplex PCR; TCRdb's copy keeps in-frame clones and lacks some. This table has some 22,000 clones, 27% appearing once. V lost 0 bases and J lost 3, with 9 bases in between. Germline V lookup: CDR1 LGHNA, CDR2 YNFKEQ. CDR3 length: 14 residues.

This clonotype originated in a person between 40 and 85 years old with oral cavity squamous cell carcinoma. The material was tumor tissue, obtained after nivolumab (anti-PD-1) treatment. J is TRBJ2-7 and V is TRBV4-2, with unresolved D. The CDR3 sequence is CASSQDVVGYEQYF. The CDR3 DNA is TGTGCCAGCAGCCAAGATGTGGTCGGCTACGAGCAGTACTTC.